This entry is about one T cell receptor beta chain. What antigen it recognizes has not been identified. Within one base of it there is no much larger clone, and no base qualities were kept. This record comes from a study of CD8+ T cells in alopecia areata (dated by TCRdb to 2016 to 2019). Background on the whole study: High-throughput TCRbeta sequencing was used to examine T cell clonal expansion in alopecia areata in both the C3H/HeJ mouse model and human patients. Human TCRbeta sequencing covered scalp tissue and sorted CD4+ and CD8+ peripheral blood T cells from patchy and totalis/universalis alopecia areata patients and healthy controls. Scalp clonality was compared among normal scalp (n=4), patchy alopecia areata scalp (n=8), and alopecia totalis/universalis scalp (n=8). RNA was obtained with the PAXgene miRNA kit for fixed scalp, the miRNeasy kit for PBMCs, and the RNeasy kit for mouse skin. TCRbeta CDR3 regions were amplified by immunoSEQ multiplex PCR using 35 Vbeta forward and 13 Jbeta reverse primers. Beyond this particular receptor, the publication reports: Shared TCR sequences between patients were less evident than in mice, which may be partly attributable to HLA diversity in the patient population. Unlike mouse skin, where gammadelta T cells dominate, normal human skin contains resident alphabeta T cells that get sequenced too, which complicates analysis of the scalp TCR repertoire. Higher clonality and more expanded CD8+ clones were observed in lesional scalp than in normal scalp, particularly in alopecia totalis/universalis, a finding suggestive of antigenic drive.

Libraries were prepared through the immunoSEQ multiplex PCR assay. For TCR sequencing, RNA was extracted from every sample and reverse transcribed into cDNA to serve as template. First-strand cDNA was synthesized using SuperScript III with a 2:1 mix of oligo-dT and random hexamers. A synthetic immune receptor repertoire was used to assess amplification bias, and residual bias was removed computationally. Regarding the original processing steps: Raw reads were preprocessed for error removal, and CDR3 was defined according to IMGT conventions as running from the conserved cysteine to phenylalanine. Clonality was computed as 1 minus the Shannon entropy, with the entropy normalized by log2 of the number of productive unique TCRs. Scalp TCRbeta sequences were cross-referenced with sorted blood CD4 and CD8 repertoires so that the CD4 or CD8 identity of scalp clones could be inferred. The table was pulled from immuneACCESS by TCRdb, which kept in-frame rearrangements only. Such tables lose some clones; where checked, under half of the loss comes from unresolved V genes, and the rest has no known cause. V, J and clone size derive from that table, while D and trimming were established from the DNA sequence. The sample contains roughly 100,000 clones, approximately 58% of them found a single time. 7.5% to 9% of the sample is held by the ten biggest clonotypes.

Its CDR3 holds 16 amino acids, cysteine through phenylalanine. The read is trimmed to its CDR3 DNA, 48 bases read in frame from base 1. The germline V gene gives CDR1 as SGHTA and CDR2 as FQGNSA. At the junction V is shortened by 5 bases and J by 6 bases; bases outside the gene matches: 11. PBMCs were isolated by density centrifugation and stained for CD3, CD4 and CD8, and CD4+ and CD8+ T cells were sorted on a FACSAria. Unaffected controls provided scalp biopsies and blood samples. The sequence was obtained from a human donor in good health. The receptor chain draws on TRBV7-2 and TRBJ2-3; TRBD2 aligns with 10 central bases. The sequencing input was CD4+ T cells sorted from blood. The bases read TGTGCCAGCAGCAGAGAAGTAGCGGGGGGTGCGGATACGCAGTATTTT. This codes for CASSREVAGGADTQYF.